Shown below are 20 T cell receptor beta chains from a single sample sequenced in a study of blood T cells in healthy people across ages. The second PCR ran roughly 7 to 12 cycles with a sample-barcoded 5' primer and J-beta primers. One entry per CDR3 protein, called by TCRdb with MiXCR from the 5' RACE reads. Of around 1,600,000 distinct CDR3 sequences listed, roughly 43% are singletons. Input material: blood. The receptors come from a woman younger than 35 in good health.

The J gene is TRBJ2-7, the V gene TRBV20-1; weak D call: TRBD1 (6 bases). V lost 0 bases, J lost 3 bases, and 9 bases lay in between. The CDR3 consists of 13 residues. Germline values: CDR1 DFQATT, CDR2 SNEGSKA (reference sequence). The CDR3 here is CSARDDRSYEQYF. In nucleotides, the CDR3 is TGCAGTGCTAGAGATGACAGGAGCTACGAGCAGTACTTC.

This clonotype was found a few times. The J gene is TRBJ2-7, the V gene TRBV6-2 or TRBV6-3; a weak D match, TRBD1 (6 bases). The end of the DNA is better explained by TRBJ2-5, so the J call may be wrong. CDR3 length equals 12 residues. Germline CDR1 reads MNHEY; CDR2 reads SVGEGT. CDR3 in amino acids: CASRNRVETQYF. The CDR3 DNA follows: TGTGCCAGCAGAAACAGGGTTGAGACCCAGTACTTC.

This clonotype was found a few times. DNA of the CDR3: TGTGCCAGCACCTCAGGACGGATTGTACTCACAGATACGCAGTATTTT. It specifies CASTSGRIVLTDTQYF. This chain connects TRBV28 to TRBJ2-3; D is ambiguous. Looked up from germline, CDR1 is MDHEN and CDR2 is SYDVKM. Between the trimmed V and J ends, which lost 7 bases and 2 bases, there was a span of 19 bases. This CDR3 region has 16 residues.

This sequence joins TRBV7-9 and TRBJ1-2; D uncertain. The V gene's germline CDR1 is SEHNR and CDR2 FQNEAQ (reference sequence). The CDR3 runs to 14 residues. V lost 1 base, J lost 6 bases, and 12 bases lay in between. The CDR3 DNA sequence: TGTGCCAGCAGCTTAGGGGCGGGTTCGGATGGCTACACCTTC. It translates to CASSLGAGSDGYTF. Full variable domain (remainder filled in from reference TRBV7-9 and TRBJ1-2): DTGVSQNPRHKITKRGQNVTFRCDPISEHNRLYWYRQTLGQGPEFLTYFQNEAQLEKSRLLSDRFSAERPKGSFSTLEIQRTEQGDSAMYLCASSLGAGSDGYTFGSGTRLTVV.

CDR3: CASGDVNMNTEAFF. CDR3 nucleotide sequence: TGTGCCAGCGGGGACGTCAACATGAACACTGAAGCTTTCTTT. The V gene is TRBV6-2 or TRBV6-3, the J gene TRBJ1-1; possible D gene TRBD1, 5 bases. V was clipped by 8 bases and J by 0 bases, with 13 bases between them. CDR1 and CDR2 from the germline V gene are MNHEY and SVGEGT. There are 14 residues in the CDR3.

This clonotype came up a few times. This chain uses TRBV12-3 or TRBV12-4 with TRBJ2-1; D possibly corresponds to TRBD2 (6 bases). V shed 5 bases and J shed 10 bases, with 15 bases lying between them. This CDR3 has 13 amino acids. The CDR3 protein is CASSVGGRREQFF. The CDR3 DNA sequence: TGTGCCAGCAGTGTAGGAGGGCGGAGAGAGCAGTTCTTC.

This clonotype was seen repeatedly, ten times or more. At one end, the junction sequence differs from germline, possibly due to a read error. This rearrangement joins TRBV4-1 to TRBJ1-1; D is unclear. Germline CDR1 and CDR2: MGHRA and YSYEKL. The CDR3 totals 13 residues. Here the CDR3 reads CASSQGRNTEAFF. The CDR3 DNA follows: TGTGCCAGCAGCCAAGGACGGAACACTGAAGCTTTCTTT.

This chain links TRBV12-3 or TRBV12-4 with TRBJ2-5; 9 bases are shared with TRBD2. This CDR3 contains 16 residues. V shed 3 bases and J 0 bases; nucleotides not matched to a gene: 5. CDR3 bases: TGTGCCAGCAGTTTGCCGACTAGCGGATACCAAGAGACCCAGTACTTC. Its translation is CASSLPTSGYQETQYF.

V usage is TRBV20-1 and J usage is TRBJ1-5; weak D call: TRBD1 (5 bases). Looked up from germline, CDR1 is DFQATT and CDR2 is SNEGSKA (reference sequence). Trimming shortened V by 4 bases and J by 4 bases, and 11 bases separated the two germline ends. There are 13 residues in the CDR3. The CDR3 loop reads CSAIRDRNQPQHF. The CDR3 DNA follows: TGCAGTGCTATCAGGGATCGGAATCAGCCCCAGCATTTT.

This clonotype was detected only a few times. V gene TRBV29-1 combines with J gene TRBJ2-7; D possibly corresponds to TRBD1 (6 bases). The ends were cut back, 0 bases at V and 2 bases at J, with 23 bases in the middle. This CDR3 region has 18 residues. Germline-derived CDR1 and CDR2 are SQVTM and ANQGSEA. CDR3 residues: CSVEDAQGVGQGPYEQYF. CDR3 nucleotides: TGCAGCGTTGAAGATGCACAGGGAGTCGGGCAAGGCCCCTACGAGCAGTACTTC.

This chain uses TRBV14 with TRBJ2-7, with 9 nucleotides matching TRBD2. Trimming cost V 2 bases and J 0 bases; bases outside gene matches: 11. Germline CDR1 and CDR2: SGHDN and FVKESK. The CDR3 covers 18 residues. The CDR3 sequence: CASSQSGAGGPLSYEQYF. The CDR3 nucleotides read TGTGCCAGCAGCCAATCTGGAGCGGGAGGCCCGCTCTCCTACGAGCAGTACTTC.

The chain combines TRBV7-9 with TRBJ1-5, with 10 bases fitting TRBD1. The CDR3 is made up of 16 amino acids. Losses at the gene ends were 2 bases for V and 11 bases for J; bases not matched to a gene: 12. Germline CDR1 and CDR2: SEHNR and FQNEAQ (reference sequence). In DNA form, the CDR3 reads TGTGCCAGCAGCTTATGGATTGGGACAGGGGAAAGGGCCCAGCATTTT. Translating gives CASSLWIGTGERAQHF.

As DNA, the CDR3 is TGCGCCAGCAGCCAAGGAGAGAGGGGAAGCACTGAAGCTTTCTTT. Its protein product is CASSQGERGSTEAFF. The chain uses TRBV4-3 and TRBJ1-1; weak D call: TRBD1 (5 bases). The CDR3 sequence is 15 residues long. V was shortened by 1 base and J by 4 bases, with 13 bases between the two germline ends. Germline values: CDR1 LGHNA, CDR2 YSLEER.

This clonotype has only a few counts. J is TRBJ1-4 and V is TRBV4-3, with D tentatively TRBD1 (6 bases). Trimming shortened V by 4 bases and J by 8 bases, and 14 bases separated the two germline ends. The CDR3 length is 14 residues. Germline V CDR1 and CDR2: LGHNA, YSLEER. The CDR3 is CASSRRGAEEKLFF. In nucleotides, the CDR3 is TGCGCCAGCAGCCGGCGGGGGGCTGAGGAAAAACTGTTTTTT.

CDR3: CSARDRVKGIFSSPLHF. The CDR3 region has the DNA TGCAGTGCTAGAGATCGCGTCAAGGGGATTTTTAGTTCACCCCTCCACTTT. The chain employs TRBV20-1 and TRBJ1-6; D possibly corresponds to TRBD1 (5 bases). Trimming removed 0 bases at V and 9 bases at J, with 21 bases between. The V gene's germline CDR1 is DFQATT and CDR2 SNEGSKA (reference sequence). The CDR3 runs 17 residues.

This clonotype was recorded at least ten times. V and J are TRBV29-1 and TRBJ2-1; TRBD1 is a possible D gene (5 bases). Per germline, CDR1 SQVTM and CDR2 ANQGSEA. This CDR3 contains 13 residues. Trimming took off 4 bases at V and 3 bases at J, with 10 bases between the two ends. The CDR3 DNA reads as TGCAGCGTTGCCAGGGTGAGCTACAATGAGCAGTTCTTC. Translating gives CSVARVSYNEQFF.

The sample holds many counts of this clonotype. V usage is TRBV15 and J usage is TRBJ2-1; 8 positions agree with TRBD1. V was clipped by 3 bases and J by 0 bases; unmatched bases: 4. The CDR3 is made up of 16 amino acids. CDR1 and CDR2 (germline): LNHNV, YYDKDF (reference sequence). The CDR3: CATSSGTGSSYNEQFF. CDR3 bases: TGTGCCACCAGCAGCGGGACAGGTAGCTCCTACAATGAGCAGTTCTTC.

The genes are TRBV4-3 and TRBJ1-1; D call uncertain. Trimming removed 0 bases from V and 5 bases from J, with 7 bases in between. CDR3 length: 13 residues. Germline CDR1 reads LGHNA; CDR2 reads YSLEER. CDR3 amino acids: CASSQDPGTEAFF. Here the CDR3 DNA reads TGCGCCAGCAGCCAAGACCCGGGGACTGAAGCTTTCTTT.

The CDR3 DNA is TGTGCCAGCAGCCAACCGAGAACAGGGGGAACTAATGAAAAACTGTTTTTT. This translates into CASSQPRTGGTNEKLFF. The rearrangement links TRBV4-2 to TRBJ1-4; 8 bases agree with TRBD1. Per the germline V gene, CDR1 is LGHNA and CDR2 is YNFKEQ. The CDR3 contains 17 residues. Trimming removed 2 bases from V and 1 base from J; junction bases left unmatched: 6.

The sample holds a few counts of this clonotype. This chain links TRBV29-1 with TRBJ2-1, with D perhaps assigned TRBD1 or TRBD2 (5 bases each). In germline, CDR1 is SQVTM, CDR2 ANQGSEA. Trimming stripped 8 bases from V and 8 bases from J, with 13 bases between. The CDR3 is 11 amino acids. The CDR3 DNA sequence: TGCAGCACAGGACTTCGCTATGAGCAGTTCTTC. It codes for CSTGLRYEQFF.